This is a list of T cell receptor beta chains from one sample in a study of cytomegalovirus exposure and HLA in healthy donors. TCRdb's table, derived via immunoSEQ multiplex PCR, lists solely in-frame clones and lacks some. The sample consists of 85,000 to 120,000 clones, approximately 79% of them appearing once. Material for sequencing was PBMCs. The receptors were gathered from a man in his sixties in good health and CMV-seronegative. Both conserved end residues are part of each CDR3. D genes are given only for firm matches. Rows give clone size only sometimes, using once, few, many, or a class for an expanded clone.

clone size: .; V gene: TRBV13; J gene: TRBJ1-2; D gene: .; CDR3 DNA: TGTGCCAGCAGCAAACTAGACGGCCCTAACTATGGCTACACCTTC; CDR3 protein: CASSKLDGPNYGYTF
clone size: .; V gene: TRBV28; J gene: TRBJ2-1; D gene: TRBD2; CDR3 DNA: TGTGCCAGCAGTTTATATATAGCGGGGGGGCTAGGGAATGAGCAGTTCTTC; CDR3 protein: CASSLYIAGGLGNEQFF
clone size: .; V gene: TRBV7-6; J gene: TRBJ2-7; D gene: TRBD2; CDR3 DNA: TGTGCCAGCAGCCCGACTAGCGGGGGGAGCTACGAGCAGTACTTC; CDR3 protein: CASSPTSGGSYEQYF
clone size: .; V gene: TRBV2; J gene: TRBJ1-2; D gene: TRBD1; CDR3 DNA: TGTGCCTTCCACGGGGGACAGGGGACGTATGGCTACACCTTC; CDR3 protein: CAFHGGQGTYGYTF
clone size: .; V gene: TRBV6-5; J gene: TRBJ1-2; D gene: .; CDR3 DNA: TGTGCCAGCAACCCTGCCGGCGGGTATGGCTACACCTTC; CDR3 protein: CASNPAGGYGYTF
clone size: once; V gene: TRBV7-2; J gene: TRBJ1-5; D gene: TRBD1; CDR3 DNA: TGTGCCAGCAGCTTAGGGGACAGACTCAGCAATCAGCCCCAGCATTTT; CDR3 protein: CASSLGDRLSNQPQHF
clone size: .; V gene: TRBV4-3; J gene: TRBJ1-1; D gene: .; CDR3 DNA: TGCGCCAGCAGCCAAGATCAACGAGAGTCGGGTACTGAAGCTTTCTTT; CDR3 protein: CASSQDQRESGTEAFF
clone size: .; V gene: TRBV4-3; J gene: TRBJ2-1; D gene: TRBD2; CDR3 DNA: TGCGCCAGCAGCCAAAATTGGCGGGGGGGTTACAATGAGCAGTTCTTC; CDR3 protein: CASSQNWRGGYNEQFF
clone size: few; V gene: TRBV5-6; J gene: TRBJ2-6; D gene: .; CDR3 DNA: TGTGCCAGCAGCGGCAGGGGCTCTGGGGCCAACGTCCTGACTTTC; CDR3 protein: CASSGRGSGANVLTF
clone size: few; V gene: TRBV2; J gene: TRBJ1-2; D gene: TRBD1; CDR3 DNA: TGTGCCAGCACGGACAGGGGATCTAACTATGGCTACACCTTC; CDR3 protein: CASTDRGSNYGYTF
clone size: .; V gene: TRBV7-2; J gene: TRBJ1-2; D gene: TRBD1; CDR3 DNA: TGTGCCAGCAGCCAAATGGGACAGGGGACAGGGGGCTACACCTTC; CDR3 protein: CASSQMGQGTGGYTF
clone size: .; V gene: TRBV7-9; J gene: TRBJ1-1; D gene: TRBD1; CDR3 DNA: TGTGCCAGCAGCTTGACAGGGGGAGGAACTGAAGCTTTCTTT; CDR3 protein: CASSLTGGGTEAFF
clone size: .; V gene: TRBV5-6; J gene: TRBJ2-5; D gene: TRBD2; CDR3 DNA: TGTGCCAGCAGCTACCGGGGGGGAAAGGGGGAGACCCAGTACTTC; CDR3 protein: CASSYRGGKGETQYF
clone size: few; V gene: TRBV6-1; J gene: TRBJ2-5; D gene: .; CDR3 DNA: TGTGCCAGCAGTCTCAATGGGGGGAAGACCCAGTACTTC; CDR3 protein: CASSLNGGKTQYF
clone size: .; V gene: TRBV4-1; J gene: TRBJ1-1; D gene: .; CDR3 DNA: TGCGCCAGCAGCCGTGGGTGGGAGTTGAACACTGAAGCTTTCTTT; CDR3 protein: CASSRGWELNTEAFF
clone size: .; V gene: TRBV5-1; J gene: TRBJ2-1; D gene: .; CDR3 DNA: TGCGCCAGCAGCTTGGCCGGGGAGCCCTCCTACAATGAGCAGTTCTTC; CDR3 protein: CASSLAGEPSYNEQFF
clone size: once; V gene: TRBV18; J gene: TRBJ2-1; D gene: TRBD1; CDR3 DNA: TGTGCCAGCTCACAGTCGGGACAGGCCTACAATGAGCAGTTCTTC; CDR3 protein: CASSQSGQAYNEQFF
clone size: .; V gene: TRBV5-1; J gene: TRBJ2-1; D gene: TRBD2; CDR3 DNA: TGCGCCAGCAGCTTGGAAAGGACTAGCGGGGGATGGTCTGGCAATGAGCAGTTCTTC; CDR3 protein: CASSLERTSGGWSGNEQFF
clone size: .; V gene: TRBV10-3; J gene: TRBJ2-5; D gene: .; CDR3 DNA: TGTGCCATCAGTGAGGGACACCCGTACCAAGAGACCCAGTACTTC; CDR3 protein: CAISEGHPYQETQYF
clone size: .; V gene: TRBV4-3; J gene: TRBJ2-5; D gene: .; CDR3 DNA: TGCGCCAGCAGCCAAGATGGGGCAGGTTTACAAGAGACCCAGTACTTC; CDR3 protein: CASSQDGAGLQETQYF
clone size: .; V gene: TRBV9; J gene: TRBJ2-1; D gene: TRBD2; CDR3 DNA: TGTGCCAGCAGCGTAGGGGGGGGGTTGTATGATGAGCAGTTCTTC; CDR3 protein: CASSVGGGLYDEQFF
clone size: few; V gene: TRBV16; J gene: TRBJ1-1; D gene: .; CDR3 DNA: TGTGCCAGCAGCCAACTCACCGCAGGGAACACTGAAGCTTTCTTT; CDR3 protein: CASSQLTAGNTEAFF
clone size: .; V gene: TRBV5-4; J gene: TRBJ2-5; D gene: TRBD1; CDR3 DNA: TGTGCCAGCAGCTCAGGGGGGGGACAGGGGCCCCAAGAGACCCAGTACTTC; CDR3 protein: CASSSGGGQGPQETQYF
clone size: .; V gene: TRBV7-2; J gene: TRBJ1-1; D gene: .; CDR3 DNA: TGTGCCAGCAGCTTAGAAGCGTCCGCGGGGACTGAAGCTTTCTTT; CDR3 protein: CASSLEASAGTEAFF
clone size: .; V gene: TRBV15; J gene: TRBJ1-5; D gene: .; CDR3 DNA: TGTGCCACCAGCAGAGGACTGGACAGTTTAGCCCAGCATTTT; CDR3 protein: CATSRGLDSLAQHF
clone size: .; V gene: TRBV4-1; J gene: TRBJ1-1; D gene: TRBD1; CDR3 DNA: TGCGCCAGCAGCCACCCGGGGGCCCTGACAGGGCGGACTGAAGCTTTCTTT; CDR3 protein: CASSHPGALTGRTEAFF
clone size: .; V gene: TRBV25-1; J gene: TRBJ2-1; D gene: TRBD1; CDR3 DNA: TGTGCCAGCAGTGCGGGGACAGGGGGCTTGAGCTCCTACAATGAGCAGTTCTTC; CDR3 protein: CASSAGTGGLSSYNEQFF
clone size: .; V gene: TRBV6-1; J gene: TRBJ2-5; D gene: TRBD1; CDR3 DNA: TGTGCCAGCGGGGACAGGGCCTTCCAAGAGACCCAGTACTTC; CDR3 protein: CASGDRAFQETQYF
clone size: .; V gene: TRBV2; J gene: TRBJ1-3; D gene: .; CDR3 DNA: TGTGCCAGCAGTGGCGGACGGGGTTATGGAAACACCATATATTTT; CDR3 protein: CASSGGRGYGNTIYF
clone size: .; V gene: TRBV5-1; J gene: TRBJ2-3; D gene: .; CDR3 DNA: TGCGCCAGCAAGGAACTAGTCAGCACAGATACGCAGTATTTT; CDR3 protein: CASKELVSTDTQYF
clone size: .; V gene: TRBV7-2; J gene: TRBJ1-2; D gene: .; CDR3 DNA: TGTGCCAGCAGCTTAGGACAGCTGGCGCTAACCTTC; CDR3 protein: CASSLGQLALTF
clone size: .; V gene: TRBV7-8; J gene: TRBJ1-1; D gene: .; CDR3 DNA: TGTGCCAGCAGCCAAGACAGAAACACTGAAGCTTTCTTT; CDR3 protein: CASSQDRNTEAFF
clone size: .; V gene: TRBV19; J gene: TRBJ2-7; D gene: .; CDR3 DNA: TGTGCCAGTAGTATAGGGCGGGGACTCTCCTACGAGCAGTACTTC; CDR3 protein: CASSIGRGLSYEQYF
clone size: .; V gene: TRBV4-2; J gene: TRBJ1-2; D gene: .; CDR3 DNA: TGTGCCAGCAGCCAAGCGAGACAGGTACTTGGCTACACCTTC; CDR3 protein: CASSQARQVLGYTF
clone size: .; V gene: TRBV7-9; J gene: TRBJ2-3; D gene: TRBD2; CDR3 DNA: TGTGCCAGCAGCCTTAGCGGGGGCCAAGGAGCGCAGTATTTT; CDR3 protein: CASSLSGGQGAQYF
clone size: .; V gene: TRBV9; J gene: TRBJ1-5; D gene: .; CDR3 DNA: TGTGCCAGCAGCGTAGGCGGGTTGGGAGATAGCAATCAGCCCCAGCATTTT; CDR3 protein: CASSVGGLGDSNQPQHF
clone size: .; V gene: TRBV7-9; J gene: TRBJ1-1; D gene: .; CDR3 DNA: TGTGCCAGCAGCTTCAGTCCCCCAAACACTGAAGCTTTCTTT; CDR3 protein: CASSFSPPNTEAFF
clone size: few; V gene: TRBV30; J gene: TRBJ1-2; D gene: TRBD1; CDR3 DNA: TGTGCCTGGGGACAGGGCACGAAGACCTACTATGGCTACACCTTC; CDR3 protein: CAWGQGTKTYYGYTF
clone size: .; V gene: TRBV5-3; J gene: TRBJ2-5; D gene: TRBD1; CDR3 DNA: TGTGCCAGAAGCTCCTCGGCCCACACAGAGGGGGCAGGGGAGACCCAGTACTTC; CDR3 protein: CARSSSAHTEGAGETQYF
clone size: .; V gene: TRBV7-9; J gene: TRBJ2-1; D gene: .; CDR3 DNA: TGTGCCAGCAGCCCTAGACAGCTGGAGATCTTC; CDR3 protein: CASSPRQLEIF
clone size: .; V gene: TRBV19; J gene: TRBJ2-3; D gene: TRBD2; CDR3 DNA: TGTGCCAGTAGTATCGGGGCGGGGGGGAACATAGATACGCAGTATTTT; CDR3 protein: CASSIGAGGNIDTQYF
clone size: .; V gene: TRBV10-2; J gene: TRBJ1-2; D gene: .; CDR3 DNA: TGCGCCAGCAGACCTTACAGGGACGATCCCTATGGCTACACCTTC; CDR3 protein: CASRPYRDDPYGYTF
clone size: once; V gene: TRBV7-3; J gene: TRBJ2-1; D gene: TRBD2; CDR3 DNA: TGTGCCAGCAGCTTAGTAGCGGGGGCGAAAGGGGGTGAGCAGTTCTTC; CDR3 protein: CASSLVAGAKGGEQFF
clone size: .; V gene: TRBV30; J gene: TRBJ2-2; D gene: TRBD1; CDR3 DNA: TGTGCCTGGAGTGTCGCCGACAGGGACGCCGAGGAGCTGTTTTTT; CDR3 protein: CAWSVADRDAEELFF
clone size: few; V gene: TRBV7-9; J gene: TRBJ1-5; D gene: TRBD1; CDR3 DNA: TGTGCCAGCAGCCCGACAGGGTCCGGGGATCAGCCCCAGCATTTT; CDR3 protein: CASSPTGSGDQPQHF
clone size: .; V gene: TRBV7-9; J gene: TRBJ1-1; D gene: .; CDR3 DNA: TGTGCCAGCAGCATTGACAGGAACACTGAAGCTTTCTTT; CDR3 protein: CASSIDRNTEAFF
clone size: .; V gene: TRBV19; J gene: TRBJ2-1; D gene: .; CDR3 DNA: TGTGCCAGTAGTAAAGCGACAGCCTACAATGAGCAGTTCTTC; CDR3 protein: CASSKATAYNEQFF
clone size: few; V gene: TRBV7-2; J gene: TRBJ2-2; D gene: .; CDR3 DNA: TGTGCCAGCAGCTTCCTCAGGGGGGACGGGGAGCTGTTTTTT; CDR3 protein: CASSFLRGDGELFF
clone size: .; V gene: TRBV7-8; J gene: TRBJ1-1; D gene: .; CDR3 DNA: TGTGCCAGCAGCTTAGCAGGGGCGTACACTGAAGCTTTCTTT; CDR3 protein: CASSLAGAYTEAFF
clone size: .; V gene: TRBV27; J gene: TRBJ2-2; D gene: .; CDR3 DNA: TGTGCCAGCAGTCCTAATGGGGCTGCCCCCGGGGAGCTGTTTTTT; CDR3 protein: CASSPNGAAPGELFF
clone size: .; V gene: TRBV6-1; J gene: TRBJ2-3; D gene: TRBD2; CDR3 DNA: TGTGCCAGCAGTGAAGTAGCGGGGGGGCCAGATACGCAGTATTTT; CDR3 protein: CASSEVAGGPDTQYF
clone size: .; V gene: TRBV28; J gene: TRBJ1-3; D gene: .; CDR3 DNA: TGTGCCAGCAGTTTAGCGCCAGGGAAGAGCTCTGGAAACACCATATATTTT; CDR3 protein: CASSLAPGKSSGNTIYF
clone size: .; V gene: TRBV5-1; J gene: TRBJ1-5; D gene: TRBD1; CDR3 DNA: TGCGCCAGCAGCGAACAGGGGACTCGTAATCAGCCCCAGCATTTT; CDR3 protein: CASSEQGTRNQPQHF
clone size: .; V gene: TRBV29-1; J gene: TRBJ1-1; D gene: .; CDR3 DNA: TGCAGCGTTTCAGGCATTACCTCGAACACTGAAGCTTTCTTT; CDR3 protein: CSVSGITSNTEAFF
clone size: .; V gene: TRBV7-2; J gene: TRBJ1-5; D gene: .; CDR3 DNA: TGTGCCAGCAGCCCAACCCCAGGGGGCAATCAGCCCCAGCATTTT; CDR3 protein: CASSPTPGGNQPQHF
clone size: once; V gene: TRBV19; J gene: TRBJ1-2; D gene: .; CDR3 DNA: TGTGCCAGTAGTCCCGCTAACTATGGCTACACCTTC; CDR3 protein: CASSPANYGYTF